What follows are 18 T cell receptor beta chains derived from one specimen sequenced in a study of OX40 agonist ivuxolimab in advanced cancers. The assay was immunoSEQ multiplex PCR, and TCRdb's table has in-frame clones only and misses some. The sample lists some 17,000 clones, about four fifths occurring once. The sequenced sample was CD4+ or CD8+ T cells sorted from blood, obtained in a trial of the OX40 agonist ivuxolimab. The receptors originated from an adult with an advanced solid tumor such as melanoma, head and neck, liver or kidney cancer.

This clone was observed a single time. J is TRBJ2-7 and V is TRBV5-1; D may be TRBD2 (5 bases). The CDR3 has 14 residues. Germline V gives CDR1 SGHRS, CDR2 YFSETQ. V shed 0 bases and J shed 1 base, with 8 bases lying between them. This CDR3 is CASSLVSGSYEQYF. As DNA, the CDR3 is TGCGCCAGCAGCTTGGTCAGCGGTTCCTACGAGCAGTACTTC.

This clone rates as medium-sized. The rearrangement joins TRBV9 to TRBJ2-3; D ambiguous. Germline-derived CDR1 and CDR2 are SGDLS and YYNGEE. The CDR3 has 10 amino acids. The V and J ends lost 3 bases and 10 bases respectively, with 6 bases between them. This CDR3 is CASSGDAQYF. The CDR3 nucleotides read TGTGCCAGCAGCGGCGACGCGCAGTATTTT.

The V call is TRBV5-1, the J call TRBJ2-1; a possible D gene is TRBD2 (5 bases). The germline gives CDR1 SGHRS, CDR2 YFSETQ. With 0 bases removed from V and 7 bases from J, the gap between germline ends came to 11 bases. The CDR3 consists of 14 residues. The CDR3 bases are TGCGCCAGCAGCTTGGTTGCGGGTGGGAATGAGCAGTTCTTC. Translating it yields CASSLVAGGNEQFF.

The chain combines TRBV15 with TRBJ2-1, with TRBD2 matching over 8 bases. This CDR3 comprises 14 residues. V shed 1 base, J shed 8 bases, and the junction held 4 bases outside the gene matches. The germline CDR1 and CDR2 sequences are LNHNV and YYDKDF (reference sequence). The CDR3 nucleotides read TGTGCCACCAGCAGAGGTCGGGAGGGCCATGAGCAGTTCTTC. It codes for CATSRGREGHEQFF.

CDR3 sequence (DNA): TGTGCCAGCAGGGATTGGACTAGCGGATACACCGGGGAGCTGTTTTTT. Protein: CASRDWTSGYTGELFF. The chain uses TRBV5-4 and TRBJ2-2, with 10 bases identical to TRBD2. Germline V lookup: CDR1 SGHNT, CDR2 YYREEE (reference sequence). V shed 5 bases and J 3 bases; nucleotides not matched to a gene: 7. The CDR3 consists of 16 residues.

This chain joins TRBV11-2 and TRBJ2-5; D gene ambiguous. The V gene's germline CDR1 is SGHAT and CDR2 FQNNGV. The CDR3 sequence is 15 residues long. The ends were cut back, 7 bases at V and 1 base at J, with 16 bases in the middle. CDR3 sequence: CASISSAGLQETQYF. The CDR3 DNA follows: TGTGCCAGCATCTCCTCGGCAGGTCTCCAAGAGACCCAGTACTTC.

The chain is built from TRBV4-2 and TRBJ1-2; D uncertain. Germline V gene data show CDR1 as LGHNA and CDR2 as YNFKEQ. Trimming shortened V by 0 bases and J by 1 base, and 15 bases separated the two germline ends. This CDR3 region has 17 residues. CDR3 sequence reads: CASSQDLSIGGNYGYTF. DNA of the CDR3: TGTGCCAGCAGCCAAGATTTAAGTATAGGTGGTAACTATGGCTACACCTTC.

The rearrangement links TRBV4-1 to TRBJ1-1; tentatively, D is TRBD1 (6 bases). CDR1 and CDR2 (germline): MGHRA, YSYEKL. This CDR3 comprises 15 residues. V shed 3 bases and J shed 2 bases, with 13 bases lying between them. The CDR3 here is CASSHPWGGNTEAFF. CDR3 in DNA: TGCGCCAGCAGCCACCCCTGGGGGGGCAACACTGAAGCTTTCTTT.

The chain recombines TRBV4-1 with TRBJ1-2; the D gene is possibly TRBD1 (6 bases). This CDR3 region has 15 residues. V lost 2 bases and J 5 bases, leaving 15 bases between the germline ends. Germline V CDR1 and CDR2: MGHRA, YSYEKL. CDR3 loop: CASSQLPGQLYGYTF. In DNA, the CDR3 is TGCGCCAGCAGCCAACTACCGGGACAACTGTATGGCTACACCTTC.

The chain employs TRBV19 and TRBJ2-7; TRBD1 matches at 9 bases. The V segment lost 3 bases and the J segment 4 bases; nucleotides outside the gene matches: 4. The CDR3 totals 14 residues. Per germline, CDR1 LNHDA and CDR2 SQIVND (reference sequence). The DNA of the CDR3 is TGTGCCAGTAGTATTGGGACAGGGCTTTACGAGCAGTACTTC. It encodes CASSIGTGLYEQYF.

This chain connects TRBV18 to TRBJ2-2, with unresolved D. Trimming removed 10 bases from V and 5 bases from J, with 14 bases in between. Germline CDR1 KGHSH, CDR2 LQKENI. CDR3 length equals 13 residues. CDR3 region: CATLRTVTGELFF. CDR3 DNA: TGTGCCACCCTTAGGACCGTTACCGGGGAGCTGTTTTTT.

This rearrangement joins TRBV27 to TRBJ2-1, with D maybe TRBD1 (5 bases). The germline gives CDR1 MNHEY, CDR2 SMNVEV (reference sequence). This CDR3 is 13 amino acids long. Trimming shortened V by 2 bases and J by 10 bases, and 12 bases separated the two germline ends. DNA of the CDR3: TGTGCCAGCAGTTTAACTCAGGGTTACGAGCAGTTCTTC. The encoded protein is CASSLTQGYEQFF.

CDR3 sequence: CASSKVRAREAFF. CDR3 DNA: TGTGCCAGCAGCAAGGTCAGGGCCCGCGAAGCTTTCTTT. The chain links TRBV11-1 to TRBJ1-1, with D possibly matching TRBD1 (5 bases). Per germline, CDR1 SGHAT and CDR2 FQDESV (reference sequence). The CDR3 contains 13 residues. V lost 5 bases and J 8 bases, leaving 15 bases between the germline ends.

The CDR3 DNA is TGCAGCGTTGATTCGGGCAGGGCGGGAGAGACCCAGTACTTC. It translates to CSVDSGRAGETQYF. The chain carries TRBV29-1 and TRBJ2-5, with D perhaps being TRBD1 or TRBD2 (5 bases each). The length of the CDR3 is 14 residues. The germline gives CDR1 SQVTM, CDR2 ANQGSEA. Trimming pared 3 bases from V and 4 bases from J, leaving 15 bases between.

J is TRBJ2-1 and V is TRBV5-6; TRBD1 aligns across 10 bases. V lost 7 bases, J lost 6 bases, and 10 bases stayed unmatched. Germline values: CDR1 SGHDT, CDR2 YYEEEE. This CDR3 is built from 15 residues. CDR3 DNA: TGTGCCAGCGCTTTGGGGACAGGGGCTATCAATGAGCAGTTCTTC. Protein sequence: CASALGTGAINEQFF. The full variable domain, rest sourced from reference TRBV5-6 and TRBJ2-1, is DAGVTQSPTHLIKTRGQQVTLRCSPKSGHDTVSWYQQALGQGPQFIFQYYEEEERQRGNFPDRFSGHQFPNYSSELNVNALLLGDSALYLCASALGTGAINEQFFGPGTRLTVL.

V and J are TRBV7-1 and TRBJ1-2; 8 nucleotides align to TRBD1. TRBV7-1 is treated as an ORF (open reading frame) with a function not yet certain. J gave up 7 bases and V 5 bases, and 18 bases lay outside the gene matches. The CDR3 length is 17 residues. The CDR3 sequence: CASSARQGIRNDLGYTF. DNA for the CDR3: TGTGCCAGCAGCGCGAGACAGGGGATCAGGAATGACCTTGGCTACACCTTC.

As DNA, the CDR3 is TGTGCCAGCAGCCAAGTCGGCCCCTACGAGCAGTACTTC. Translated: CASSQVGPYEQYF. The chain joins TRBV14 to TRBJ2-7; D unclear. The CDR3 totals 13 residues. Per germline, CDR1 SGHDN and CDR2 FVKESK. The V end was cut by 1 base, the J end by 2 bases, with 6 bases between.

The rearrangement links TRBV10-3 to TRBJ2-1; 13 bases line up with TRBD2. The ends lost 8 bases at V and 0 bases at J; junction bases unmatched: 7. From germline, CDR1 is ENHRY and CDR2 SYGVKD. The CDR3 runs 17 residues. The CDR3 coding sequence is TGTGCCATCGGACGAACTAGCGGGGGGGGCTCCTACAATGAGCAGTTCTTC. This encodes CAIGRTSGGGSYNEQFF.